The 27 T cell receptor beta chains reported below all come from one sample, sequenced in a study of blood T cells in healthy people across ages. The second PCR ran about 6 to 12 cycles with a sample-barcoded 5' primer and J-beta primers. One entry per CDR3 protein, called by TCRdb with MiXCR from the 5' RACE reads. The repertoire holds about 1,400,000 distinct CDR3 sequences, with 42% as singletons. Sample: blood. All receptors come from a woman aged 18-30 years in good health.

The chain uses TRBV7-9 and TRBJ2-1; D is unresolved. V was shortened by 5 bases and J by 1 base, with 15 bases between the two germline ends. Germline V lookup: CDR1 SEHNR, CDR2 FQNEAQ (reference sequence). This CDR3 has 16 amino acids. The CDR3 loop reads CASSPRSASSYNEQFF. CDR3 nucleotides: TGTGCCAGCAGCCCTCGTTCTGCTTCTTCCTACAATGAGCAGTTCTTC.

The sample holds a few counts of this clonotype. V gene TRBV7-9 combines with J gene TRBJ2-1; 8 positions agree with TRBD2. The V gene's germline CDR1 is SEHNR and CDR2 FQNEAQ (reference sequence). The CDR3 is 17 amino acids. Germline trimming cut 0 bases from V and 5 bases from J; bases unmatched to any gene: 9. The CDR3 region has the DNA TGTGCCAGCAGCTTAGCGCGCTGGCGGGAGGCTCACAATGAGCAGTTCTTC. It encodes CASSLARWREAHNEQFF.

This clonotype has a handful of counts. The rearrangement joins TRBV7-2 to TRBJ2-1, with 7 bases that match TRBD2. The CDR3 has 16 amino acids. With V trimmed by 4 bases and J by 4 bases, 10 bases remained unmatched. Germline CDR1 reads SGHTA; CDR2 reads FQGNSA. The CDR3 loop is CASSWAAGVGYNEQFF. In DNA, the CDR3 is TGTGCCAGCAGCTGGGCGGCGGGAGTAGGTTACAATGAGCAGTTCTTC.

J is TRBJ2-1 and V is TRBV29-1; 9 bases match TRBD1. V lost 4 bases to trimming and J lost 9 bases; unmatched junction nucleotides: 7. There are 13 residues in the CDR3. Germline V gene data show CDR1 as SQVTM and CDR2 as ANQGSEA. CDR3 nucleotide sequence: TGCAGCGTTGGGAGGACAGGGGCGCTTGAGCAGTTCTTC. Amino acids: CSVGRTGALEQFF.

The chain joins TRBV27 to TRBJ2-3, with 9 bases lining up with TRBD1. Germline V lookup: CDR1 MNHEY, CDR2 SMNVEV (reference sequence). This CDR3 is built from 15 residues. The ends lost 6 bases at V and 1 base at J; junction bases unmatched: 5. The CDR3 protein is CASSRTGARTDTQYF. For the CDR3, the DNA is TGTGCCAGCAGCAGGACAGGGGCCCGCACAGATACGCAGTATTTT.

The V and J genes are TRBV20-1 and TRBJ2-1; 7 bases line up with TRBD2. In germline, CDR1 is DFQATT, CDR2 SNEGSKA (reference sequence). Trimming cost V 1 base and J 0 bases; bases outside gene matches: 6. The CDR3 consists of 16 residues. CDR3 in amino acids: CSARVVGEGSYNEQFF. As DNA, the CDR3 is TGCAGTGCTAGAGTGGTCGGGGAGGGCTCCTACAATGAGCAGTTCTTC.

This clonotype was picked up a small number of times. The chain combines TRBV3-1 with TRBJ2-4; D remains unclear. V gave up 2 bases and J gave up 13 bases, with 12 bases separating them. This CDR3 comprises 12 residues. Germline CDR1 LGHDT, CDR2 YNNKEL (reference sequence). DNA of the CDR3: TGTGCCAGCAGCCAAATAATGACGGTGCAGTACTTC. Residues: CASSQIMTVQYF.

The chain combines TRBV5-5 with TRBJ1-1; TRBD1 is a possible D gene (6 bases). Germline V lookup: CDR1 SGHKS, CDR2 YYEKEE (reference sequence). The CDR3 is 16 residues long. V shed 1 base and J shed 3 bases, with 16 bases lying between them. CDR3 DNA: TGTGCCAGCAGCTTGTACGCAGGGGTGACGGACACTGAAGCTTTCTTT. This sequence encodes CASSLYAGVTDTEAFF.

The chain links TRBV2 to TRBJ2-7; 9 bases fit TRBD1. V gave up 6 bases and J gave up 6 bases; unmatched junction bases: 15. CDR1 is SNHLY, CDR2 FYNNEI, per germline. This CDR3 has 16 amino acids. The CDR3 DNA reads as TGTGCCAGCAGCCCACCTATCCGGGACAGGGATTCCGAGCAGTACTTC. Amino acid sequence: CASSPPIRDRDSEQYF.

This clonotype was observed a few times. This rearrangement joins TRBV5-1 to TRBJ2-3, with D maybe TRBD1 (7 bases). The germline V and J ends were trimmed by 6 bases and 4 bases, with 18 bases remaining between them. The CDR3 totals 15 residues. CDR1 is SGHRS, CDR2 YFSETQ, per germline. CDR3 in amino acids: CASNPSGGLADTQYF. As DNA, the CDR3 is TGCGCCAGCAACCCGTCAGGGGGGCTGGCAGATACGCAGTATTTT. Full variable domain (rest looked up from reference TRBV5-1 and TRBJ2-3): KAGVTQTPRYLIKTRGQQVTLSCSPISGHRSVSWYQQTPGQGLQFLFEYFSETQRNKGNFPGRFSGRQFSNSRSEMNVSTLELGDSALYLCASNPSGGLADTQYFGPGTRLTVL.

This clonotype was seen at least ten times. The chain uses TRBV29-1 and TRBJ2-1, with 8 bases aligning to TRBD1. CDR3 length: 13 residues. The ends lost 7 bases at V and 1 base at J; junction bases unmatched: 3. CDR1 and CDR2 from the germline V gene are SQVTM and ANQGSEA. CDR3 nucleotides: TGCAGCGCTCGACAGGGGTCCTACAATGAGCAGTTCTTC. It encodes CSARQGSYNEQFF.

This clonotype has only one observation. The V call is TRBV27, the J call TRBJ2-1, with TRBD2 matching over 9 bases. Germline CDR1 and CDR2: MNHEY and SMNVEV (reference sequence). The CDR3 extends over 15 amino acids. V lost 3 bases, J lost 7 bases, and 7 bases stayed unmatched. CDR3 bases: TGTGCCAGCAGTTTTCGTAGCGGGAGTAGGAATGAGCAGTTCTTC. It is translated as CASSFRSGSRNEQFF.

The CDR3 DNA sequence: TGTGCCAGCAGTTCACAGGGGGGGCAAACGGGCTACACCTTC. Translation: CASSSQGGQTGYTF. The chain couples TRBV12-3 or TRBV12-4 to TRBJ1-2; TRBD1 matches at 8 bases. V dropped 4 bases and J dropped 8; count of bases not matched to a gene: 9. This CDR3 is 14 amino acids long.

This clonotype was detected a few times. In nucleotides, the CDR3 is TGCGCCAGCAGTGAGTCGGGACAGGGGACGGCTTTCTTT. Residues: CASSESGQGTAFF. The chain has TRBV10-1 and TRBJ1-1, with 10 nucleotides matching TRBD1. Germline CDR1 is WNHNN and CDR2 is SYGVQD (reference sequence). The junction had 3 bases not matched to a gene; V was cut back by 0 bases and J by 11 bases. The CDR3 contains 13 residues.

The chain has TRBV14 and TRBJ1-3; 8 nucleotides agree with TRBD1. Germline V gives CDR1 SGHDN, CDR2 FVKESK. With 1 base clipped from V and 1 base from J, the junction kept 6 bases outside the gene matches. The CDR3 is 17 amino acids. In nucleotides, the CDR3 is TGTGCCAGCAGCCAAGGCGGTCAGGGGGCTTCTGGAAACACCATATATTTT. Translating gives CASSQGGQGASGNTIYF. The whole variable domain, filled in from reference TRBV14 and TRBJ1-3, reads EAGVTQFPSHSVIEKGQTVTLRCDPISGHDNLYWYRRVMGKEIKFLLHFVKESKQDESGMPNNRFLAERTGGTYSTLKVQPAELEDSGVYFCASSQGGQGASGNTIYFGEGSWLTVV.

The chain combines TRBV28 with TRBJ2-7, with 7 bases identical to TRBD1. Trimming took 8 bases from V and 4 from J; bases not matched to a gene: 14. The CDR3 length is 15 residues. Germline CDR1 and CDR2: MDHEN and SYDVKM. In DNA form, the CDR3 reads TGTGCCAGCGTGCCGCAGAGGGACAGAGAGTACGAGCAGTACTTC. This gives the protein CASVPQRDREYEQYF. Together with reference TRBV28 and TRBJ2-7, the CDR3 gives the full variable domain: DVKVTQSSRYLVKRTGEKVFLECVQDMDHENMFWYRQDPGLGLRLIYFSYDVKMKEKGDIPEGYSVSREKKERFSLILESASTNQTSMYLCASVPQRDREYEQYFGPGTRLTVT.

In DNA form, the CDR3 reads TGCAGCGGGAGGACTAGCGGGGGGTCTTCCAACACCGGGGAGCTGTTTTTT. Amino acids: CSGRTSGGSSNTGELFF. V usage is TRBV29-1 and J usage is TRBJ2-2; 14 nucleotides line up with TRBD2. V trimming: 7 bases; J trimming: 2 bases; junction bases outside the gene matches: 9. This CDR3 spans 17 amino acids. The germline CDR1 and CDR2 sequences are SQVTM and ANQGSEA.

This sequence joins TRBV19 and TRBJ1-1; 7 positions agree with TRBD1. The J segment lost 5 bases and the V segment lost 7 bases, leaving 10 bases of the junction unmatched. Germline loops: CDR1 LNHDA, CDR2 SQIVND (reference sequence). This CDR3 has 14 amino acids. The chain's CDR3 is CASTPDRITTEAFF. In nucleotides, the CDR3 is TGTGCCAGTACCCCGGACAGGATTACTACTGAAGCTTTCTTT.

V gene TRBV11-3 combines with J gene TRBJ2-7, with 7 bases fitting TRBD1. V lost 3 bases, J lost 5 bases, and 10 bases stayed unmatched. The CDR3 spans 15 residues. Looked up from germline, CDR1 is SGHNT and CDR2 is YENEEA. This chain's CDR3 is CASSFGRYRGDEQYF. CDR3 in DNA: TGTGCCAGCAGCTTTGGCCGGTACAGGGGCGACGAGCAGTACTTC.

This chain uses TRBV4-1 with TRBJ2-7; TRBD2 agrees at 7 bases. CDR3 length: 16 residues. The V segment lost 2 bases and the J segment 7 bases; nucleotides outside the gene matches: 14. CDR1 is MGHRA, CDR2 YSYEKL, per germline. CDR3 in amino acids: CASSQPLAVNRGEQYF. The CDR3 DNA reads as TGCGCCAGCAGCCAACCCCTAGCGGTCAACCGGGGTGAGCAGTACTTC.

The rearrangement links TRBV6-6 to TRBJ1-1, with D hard to call. The CDR3 is 15 residues long. Trimming pared 2 bases from V and 6 bases from J, leaving 16 bases between. Germline lookup yields CDR1 MNHNY and CDR2 SVGAGI (reference sequence). DNA for the CDR3: TGTGCCAGCAGTTACGGTTACGGAGCCGTCGCTGAAGCTTTCTTT. As protein: CASSYGYGAVAEAFF.

V is TRBV5-5 and J is TRBJ2-7; perhaps TRBD1 as D (5 bases). Germline V lookup: CDR1 SGHKS, CDR2 YYEKEE (reference sequence). V gave up 4 bases and J gave up 5 bases, with 19 bases separating them. This CDR3 comprises 15 residues. The CDR3 spells CASSAQGAHYHEQYF. The CDR3 region has the DNA TGTGCCAGCAGCGCGCAGGGTGCTCATTACCACGAGCAGTACTTC. The whole variable domain, remainder taken from reference TRBV5-5 and TRBJ2-7, is DAGVTQSPTHLIKTRGQQVTLRCSPISGHKSVSWYQQVLGQGPQFIFQYYEKEERGRGNFPDRFSARQFPNYSSELNVNALLLGDSALYLCASSAQGAHYHEQYFGPGTRLTVT.

In this sample, this clonotype turned up many times. The junction departs from germline at one end; a sequencing error may be responsible. The rearrangement uses TRBV27 and TRBJ2-5; 7 bases are a match to TRBD2. This CDR3 is built from 14 residues. Per germline, CDR1 MNHEY and CDR2 SMNVEV (reference sequence). CDR3 coding DNA: TGCGCCAGCAGCTCTACCGGGAGGCAAGAGACCCAGTACTTC. It is translated as CASSSTGRQETQYF.

The V call is TRBV3-1, the J call TRBJ2-2, with D possibly called TRBD1 or TRBD2 (5 bases each). V was pared by 1 base and J by 5 bases, with 14 bases between. Per the germline V gene, CDR1 is LGHDT and CDR2 is YNNKEL (reference sequence). CDR3 length: 16 residues. CDR3: CASSQAGLGGTGELFF. The CDR3 DNA reads TGTGCCAGCAGCCAAGCGGGGCTAGGTGGAACCGGGGAGCTGTTTTTT.

V gene TRBV2 combines with J gene TRBJ2-3; D is unresolved. The germline V and J ends were trimmed by 8 bases and 3 bases, with 15 bases remaining between them. CDR1 and CDR2 from the germline V gene are SNHLY and FYNNEI. CDR3 size: 14 residues. CDR3 loop: CASVGSGWTDTQYF. The CDR3 DNA follows: TGTGCCAGCGTAGGATCCGGGTGGACAGATACGCAGTATTTT. Based on the CDR3 plus reference TRBV2 and TRBJ2-3, the full variable domain is EPEVTQTPSHQVTQMGQEVILRCVPISNHLYFYWYRQILGQKVEFLVSFYNNEISEKSEIFDDQFSVERPDGSNFTLKIRSTKLEDSAMYFCASVGSGWTDTQYFGPGTRLTVL.

This chain connects TRBV7-9 to TRBJ1-1; possible D gene TRBD1, 5 bases. Trimming stripped 3 bases from V and 0 bases from J, with 20 bases between. The germline CDR1 and CDR2 sequences are SEHNR and FQNEAQ (reference sequence). The CDR3 length is 18 residues. The CDR3, as DNA: TGTGCCAGCAGCTTTACGTCCGGCAGGGCCTTGATGAACACTGAAGCTTTCTTT. Translated: CASSFTSGRALMNTEAFF.

The gene calls are TRBV7-9 and TRBJ2-1; D is perhaps TRBD2 (6 bases). The CDR3 is 17 residues long. V shed 4 bases and J shed 0 bases, with 16 bases lying between them. The germline CDR1 and CDR2 sequences are SEHNR and FQNEAQ (reference sequence). The chain's CDR3 is CASSSPFYGSSYNEQFF. CDR3 coding DNA: TGTGCCAGCAGCTCCCCTTTTTACGGGAGCTCCTACAATGAGCAGTTCTTC.